Listed here are 16 T cell receptor beta chains from one sample, sequenced in a study of OX40 agonist ivuxolimab in advanced cancers. Measured with immunoSEQ multiplex PCR; TCRdb has only the in-frame clones, and not every one. Of about 75,000 clones detected, 85% to 90% appear once; the ten largest clones hold roughly 8%. Sequencing used CD4+ or CD8+ T cells sorted from blood, obtained in a trial of the OX40 agonist ivuxolimab. Receptors originate from an adult with an advanced solid tumor such as melanoma, head and neck, liver or kidney cancer.

This sequence joins TRBV7-2 and TRBJ1-5; TRBD1 is a possible D gene (6 bases). This CDR3 is built from 13 residues. Germline CDR1 is SGHTA and CDR2 is FQGNSA. Trimming cost V 5 bases and J 6 bases, with 11 bases left between them. CDR3 sequence: CASSTRGGQPQHF. CDR3 in DNA: TGTGCCAGCAGCACGAGGGGGGGTCAGCCCCAGCATTTT.

This clone showed up just once. At one of its ends the junction is not consistent with the germline gene, which may arise from a read error. V is TRBV2 and J is TRBJ2-5; D is unresolved. The CDR3 totals 10 residues. Germline CDR1 is SNHLY and CDR2 is FYNNEI. CDR3 protein: CASSQGTQYF. CDR3 nucleotides: TGTGCCAGCAGCCAAGGGACCCAGTACTTC.

This chain connects TRBV6-5 to TRBJ1-2; D uncertain. Trimming removed 6 bases from V and 8 bases from J, with 10 bases in between. CDR1 is MNHEY, CDR2 SVGAGI, per germline. This CDR3 is built from 11 residues. The CDR3 nucleotides are TGTGCCAGCAGCCTAAAGGAGGGCTACACCTTC. Amino acids: CASSLKEGYTF.

The gene calls are TRBV6-1 and TRBJ2-3; 7 bases agree with TRBD2. CDR1 and CDR2 (germline): MNHNS, SASEGT. The CDR3 loop spans 10 amino acids. CDR3 loop: CTGGEDTQYF. The CDR3 DNA reads TGTACGGGGGGTGAAGATACGCAGTATTTT.

Only one count was recorded for this clone. This sequence joins TRBV4-3 and TRBJ1-1; the match to TRBD1 covers 7 bases. This CDR3 comprises 14 residues. Germline CDR1 LGHNA, CDR2 YSLEER. With V trimmed by 3 bases and J by 1 base, 2 bases remained unmatched. Here the CDR3 reads CASSQTGPNTEAFF. In nucleotides, the CDR3 is TGCGCCAGCAGCCAGACAGGGCCGAACACTGAAGCTTTCTTT.

The chain couples TRBV6-6 to TRBJ2-1; D is perhaps TRBD2 (6 bases). The CDR3 runs to 12 residues. Trimming left V 6 bases short and J 14 bases short, with 17 bases between. In germline, CDR1 is MNHNY, CDR2 SVGAGI (reference sequence). The CDR3: CASSQRDFAEFF. The CDR3 DNA reads as TGTGCCAGCAGCCAACGGGACTTCGCGGAGTTCTTC.

This sequence joins TRBV12-5 and TRBJ2-1; 14 positions match TRBD2. The CDR3 has 19 amino acids. Looked up from germline, CDR1 is LGHNT and CDR2 is FRNRAP. Trimming cost V 2 bases and J 3 bases; bases outside gene matches: 9. The CDR3 sequence: CASGLTTGTSGRFYNEQFF. DNA of the CDR3: TGTGCTAGTGGTTTGACCACCGGGACTAGCGGGAGATTCTACAATGAGCAGTTCTTC.

The chain recombines TRBV28 with TRBJ2-7; no definite D call. Germline lookup yields CDR1 MDHEN and CDR2 SYDVKM. Trimming cost V 8 bases and J 5 bases, with 10 bases left between them. The CDR3 consists of 11 residues. CDR3 sequence (DNA): TGTGCCAGCGGCCCCCAGAACGAGCAGTACTTC. Protein sequence: CASGPQNEQYF.

The genes are TRBV5-4 and TRBJ2-3; 8 bases line up with TRBD2. With 0 bases clipped from V and 0 bases from J, the junction kept 3 bases outside the gene matches. The CDR3 loop spans 16 amino acids. Germline-derived CDR1 and CDR2 are SGHNT and YYREEE (reference sequence). The CDR3 loop is CASSLGTSPSTDTQYF. The DNA of the CDR3 is TGTGCCAGCAGCTTGGGGACTAGCCCAAGCACAGATACGCAGTATTTT.

V gene TRBV10-1 combines with J gene TRBJ2-2; the match to TRBD1 covers 7 bases. This CDR3 has 14 amino acids. The V gene's germline CDR1 is WNHNN and CDR2 SYGVQD (reference sequence). Losses at the gene ends were 6 bases for V and 1 base for J; bases not matched to a gene: 2. CDR3: CASSRTGNTGELFF. The CDR3 nucleotides are TGCGCCAGCAGCCGGACAGGGAACACCGGGGAGCTGTTTTTT.

V is TRBV6-1 and J is TRBJ1-5; no firm D call. Germline V lookup: CDR1 MNHNS, CDR2 SASEGT. V shed 7 bases and J shed 4 bases, with 11 bases lying between them. The CDR3 length is 13 residues. Written as DNA, the CDR3 is TGTGCCAGCATATCCGGGTGGAATCAGCCCCAGCATTTT. Protein: CASISGWNQPQHF.

This clone has more than one count but fewer than ten. For the CDR3, the DNA is TGCGCCAGCAGCCACGTTCAGTTCTCTGGAAACACCATATATTTT. Translating gives CASSHVQFSGNTIYF. The J gene is TRBJ1-3, the V gene TRBV4-1, with unresolved D. The CDR3 covers 15 residues. V was clipped by 3 bases and J by 0 bases, with 9 bases between them. Germline CDR1 reads MGHRA; CDR2 reads YSYEKL.

CDR3 residues: CASRTSVGTDTQYF. CDR3 coding DNA: TGTGCCAGCAGGACGAGCGTGGGCACAGATACGCAGTATTTT. The rearrangement joins TRBV28 to TRBJ2-3; D uncertain. V was pared by 6 bases and J by 1 base, with 11 bases between. This CDR3 is 14 amino acids long. Germline loops: CDR1 MDHEN, CDR2 SYDVKM.

This chain links TRBV6-1 with TRBJ1-2, with unresolved D. The V gene lost 4 bases and the J gene lost 7 bases, with 10 bases spanning the gap. Looked up from germline, CDR1 is MNHNS and CDR2 is SASEGT. This CDR3 comprises 12 residues. The CDR3 sequence is CASSVSWGGYTF. CDR3 in DNA: TGTGCCAGCAGTGTATCCTGGGGTGGCTACACCTTC.

V is TRBV2 and J is TRBJ2-1; 11 nucleotides match TRBD2. CDR3 length: 14 amino acids. V gave up 7 bases and J gave up 11 bases; unmatched junction bases: 10. Germline V lookup: CDR1 SNHLY, CDR2 FYNNEI. The CDR3 spells CASKPLASGGQQFF. The CDR3 coding sequence is TGTGCCAGCAAACCCCTTGCTAGCGGGGGGCAGCAGTTCTTC.

CDR3 in DNA: TGTGCCAGCAGTTCTCAGGACAGCTTAAATGAAAAACTGTTTTTT. Protein: CASSSQDSLNEKLFF. The chain joins TRBV6-5 to TRBJ1-4, with D maybe TRBD1 (6 bases). The CDR3 runs to 15 residues. V gave up 4 bases and J gave up 5 bases, with 14 bases separating them. CDR1 and CDR2 from the germline V gene are MNHEY and SVGAGI.